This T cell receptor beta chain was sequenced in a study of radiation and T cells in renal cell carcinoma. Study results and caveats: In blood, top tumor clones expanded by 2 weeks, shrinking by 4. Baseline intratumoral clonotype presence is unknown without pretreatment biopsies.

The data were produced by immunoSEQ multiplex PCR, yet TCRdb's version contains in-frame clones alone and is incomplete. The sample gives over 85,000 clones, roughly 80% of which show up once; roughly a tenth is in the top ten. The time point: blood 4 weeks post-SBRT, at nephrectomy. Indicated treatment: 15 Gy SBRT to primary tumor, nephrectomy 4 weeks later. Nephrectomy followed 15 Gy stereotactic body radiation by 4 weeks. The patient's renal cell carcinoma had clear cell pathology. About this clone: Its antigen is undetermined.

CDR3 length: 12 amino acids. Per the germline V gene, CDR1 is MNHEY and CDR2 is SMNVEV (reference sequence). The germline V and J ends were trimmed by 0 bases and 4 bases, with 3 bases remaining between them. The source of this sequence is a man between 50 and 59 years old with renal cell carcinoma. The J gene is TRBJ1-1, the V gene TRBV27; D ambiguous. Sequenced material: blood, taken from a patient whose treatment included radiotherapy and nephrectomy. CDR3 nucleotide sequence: TGTGCCAGCAGTTTATCGGGCACTGAAGCTTTCTTT. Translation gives CASSLSGTEAFF.